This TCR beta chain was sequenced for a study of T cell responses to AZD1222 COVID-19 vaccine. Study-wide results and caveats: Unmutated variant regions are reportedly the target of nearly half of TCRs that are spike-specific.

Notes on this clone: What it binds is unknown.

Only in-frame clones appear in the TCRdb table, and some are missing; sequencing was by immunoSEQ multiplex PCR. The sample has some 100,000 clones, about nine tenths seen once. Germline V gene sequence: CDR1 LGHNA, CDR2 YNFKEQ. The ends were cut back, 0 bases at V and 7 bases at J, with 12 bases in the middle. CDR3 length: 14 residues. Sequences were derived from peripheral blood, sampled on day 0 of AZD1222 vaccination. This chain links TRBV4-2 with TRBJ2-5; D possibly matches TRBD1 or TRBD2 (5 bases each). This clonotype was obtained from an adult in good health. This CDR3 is CASSQDWGMGTQYF. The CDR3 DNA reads TGTGCCAGCAGCCAAGATTGGGGGATGGGGACCCAGTACTTC.